The clone carrying this T cell receptor (beta chain) occurred a few times. The antigen is unknown. Using its own MiXCR run on the 5' RACE reads, TCRdb lists one record per CDR3 protein. The sample has about 36,000 distinct CDR3 sequences, 6% to 9.5% seen once. Germline-derived CDR1 and CDR2 are LNHDA and SQIVND (reference sequence). J gave up 11 bases and V 7 bases, and 15 bases lay outside the gene matches. The CDR3 has 16 amino acids. The entry originates in a study of spatial heterogeneity in lung cancer. Turning to the study itself: In the raw reads, each unique TCR and UMI combination was present more than ten times on average. General study results and limits: Follow-up blood showed ubiquitous expanded tumor TCRs less than blood at resection did.

Time point reported: blood at routine non-recurrence follow-up after resection. Whole RNA came from tumor, nontumor lung or frozen PBMC and was sequenced without being sorted. The clonotype originates from a male donor with early-stage non-small cell lung cancer. The chain has TRBV19 and TRBJ1-5; 12 bases fit TRBD1. The sample in question was PBMCs, obtained at follow-up. The CDR3 DNA follows: TGTGCCAGTACCCCCGGCGTCGGGACAGGGGGCTTGTCCCAGCATTTT. It is translated as CASTPGVGTGGLSQHF.